A single sample gave rise to the 12 T cell receptor beta chains below, sequenced in a study of neurological immune-mediated disorders. TCRdb called the 5' RACE reads again in MiXCR, with one record for every CDR3 protein. The top ten hold around 5.3% of the sample, which has more than 30,000 distinct CDR3 sequences, 13% seen once. The sample's time point: technical triplicate 2. Sequencing used CD4+ T cells from blood. These receptor sequences come from a female donor with HTLV-1-associated myelopathy (HAM/TSP).

This clonotype was observed many times. The chain carries TRBV11-1 and TRBJ2-1; TRBD2 matches at 8 bases. The germline V gene has CDR1 SGHAT and CDR2 FQDESV (reference sequence). V shed 3 bases and J 9 bases; nucleotides not matched to a gene: 10. The length of the CDR3 is 15 residues. This chain's CDR3 is CASSFGERRGGEQFF. In DNA, the CDR3 is TGTGCCAGCAGCTTCGGGGAGCGACGGGGGGGTGAGCAGTTCTTC.

The rearrangement links TRBV5-1 to TRBJ2-7; D assignment may be TRBD1 or TRBD2 (5 bases each). The V and J ends lost 4 bases and 13 bases respectively, with 24 bases between them. Germline CDR1 and CDR2: SGHRS and YFSETQ. CDR3 length: 14 residues. CDR3 nucleotide sequence: TGCGCCAGCAGCGCCGCCGGGGCCGGCTACGAGAAATACTTC. Protein product: CASSAAGAGYEKYF.

The chain joins TRBV28 to TRBJ2-7; the D call may be TRBD1 or TRBD2 (6 bases each). The CDR3 spans 14 residues. CDR1 is MDHEN and CDR2 is SYDVKM in the germline V gene. V lost 10 bases and J lost 7, with 23 bases in between. CDR3: CATFRDRGDNEQYF. CDR3 sequence (DNA): TGTGCCACCTTCCGGGATAGGGGGGACAATGAGCAGTACTTC.

The chain is built from TRBV11-2 and TRBJ2-7; no definite D call. The V gene lost 5 bases and the J gene lost 0 bases, with 11 bases spanning the gap. CDR1 is SGHAT, CDR2 FQNNGV, per germline. The length of the CDR3 is 14 residues. CDR3 region: CASSPGLVSYEQYF. CDR3 DNA: TGTGCCAGCAGCCCAGGCCTGGTCTCCTACGAGCAGTACTTC. Using reference TRBV11-2 and TRBJ2-7 for the parts outside the CDR3, the full variable domain is EAGVAQSPRYKIIEKRQSVAFWCNPISGHATLYWYQQILGQGPKLLIQFQNNGVVDDSQLPKDRFSAERLKGVDSTLKIQPAKLEDSAVYLCASSPGLVSYEQYFGPGTRLTVT.

This clonotype was seen many times. The chain employs TRBV20-1 and TRBJ1-2; D is uncertain. CDR3 length: 11 residues. CDR1 is DFQATT and CDR2 is SNEGSKA in the germline V gene (reference sequence). The ends were cut back, 6 bases at V and 5 bases at J, with 10 bases in the middle. The CDR3 sequence: CSAINNYGYTF. As DNA, the CDR3 is TGCAGTGCAATCAACAATTATGGCTACACCTTC.

This clonotype was found many times. This chain links TRBV7-9 with TRBJ2-1, with 15 bases that match TRBD2. CDR3 length: 18 residues. Germline V CDR1 and CDR2: SEHNR, FQNEAQ (reference sequence). Trimming cost V 3 bases and J 5 bases; bases outside gene matches: 8. In DNA, the CDR3 is TGTGCCAGCAGCTTCAGGACTAGCGGGAGGGCGCGGGACAATGAGCAGTTCTTC. Translation gives CASSFRTSGRARDNEQFF.

The chain has TRBV20-1 and TRBJ2-1, with D uncertain. Germline-derived CDR1 and CDR2 are DFQATT and SNEGSKA (reference sequence). The CDR3 has 13 amino acids. Trimming stripped 2 bases from V and 0 bases from J, with 5 bases between. The CDR3 bases are TGCAGTGCTAGAATCCGCTCCTACAATGAGCAGTTCTTC. It specifies CSARIRSYNEQFF.

J is TRBJ2-7 and V is TRBV6-1; D might be TRBD2 (5 bases). V lost 5 bases and J 4 bases, leaving 12 bases between the germline ends. CDR3 length equals 13 residues. Germline loops: CDR1 MNHNS, CDR2 SASEGT. Here the CDR3 DNA reads TGTGCCAGCAGTACCCGGGGATGGTACGAGCAGTACTTC. It translates to CASSTRGWYEQYF.

This clonotype was found many times. This chain links TRBV12-3 or TRBV12-4 with TRBJ2-1; 7 bases are a match to TRBD1. CDR3 length: 16 residues. V shed 5 bases, J shed 4 bases, and the junction held 11 bases outside the gene matches. In nucleotides, the CDR3 is TGTGCCAGCAGTAAACACCCGGGACAGCATTACAATGAGCAGTTCTTC. This codes for CASSKHPGQHYNEQFF.

This clonotype has a count of ten or more. The V call is TRBV7-7, the J call TRBJ2-1; 8 nucleotides agree with TRBD2. Germline V lookup: CDR1 SSHAT, CDR2 FNYEAQ (reference sequence). The CDR3 has 12 residues. In DNA form, the CDR3 reads TGTGCTACCCCCGGGGGGGGAGTTGAGCAGTTCTTC. It encodes CATPGGGVEQFF.

The sample holds many counts of this clonotype. The rearrangement uses TRBV2 and TRBJ2-5; 9 bases match TRBD2. The CDR3 length is 16 residues. Trimming cost V 4 bases and J 2 bases; bases outside gene matches: 8. CDR1 is SNHLY and CDR2 is FYNNEI in the germline V gene. The CDR3 loop is CASSGLGGGVQETQYF. The CDR3 nucleotides read TGTGCCAGCAGTGGGTTAGGCGGGGGGGTTCAAGAGACCCAGTACTTC.

This clonotype was observed at least ten times. The chain carries TRBV2 and TRBJ1-5; D gene ambiguous. V lost 1 base and J 0 bases, leaving 4 bases between the germline ends. The CDR3 has 14 amino acids. The germline gives CDR1 SNHLY, CDR2 FYNNEI. CDR3 protein: CASSEGLSNQPQHF. CDR3 in DNA: TGTGCCAGCAGTGAAGGGCTTAGCAATCAGCCCCAGCATTTT.